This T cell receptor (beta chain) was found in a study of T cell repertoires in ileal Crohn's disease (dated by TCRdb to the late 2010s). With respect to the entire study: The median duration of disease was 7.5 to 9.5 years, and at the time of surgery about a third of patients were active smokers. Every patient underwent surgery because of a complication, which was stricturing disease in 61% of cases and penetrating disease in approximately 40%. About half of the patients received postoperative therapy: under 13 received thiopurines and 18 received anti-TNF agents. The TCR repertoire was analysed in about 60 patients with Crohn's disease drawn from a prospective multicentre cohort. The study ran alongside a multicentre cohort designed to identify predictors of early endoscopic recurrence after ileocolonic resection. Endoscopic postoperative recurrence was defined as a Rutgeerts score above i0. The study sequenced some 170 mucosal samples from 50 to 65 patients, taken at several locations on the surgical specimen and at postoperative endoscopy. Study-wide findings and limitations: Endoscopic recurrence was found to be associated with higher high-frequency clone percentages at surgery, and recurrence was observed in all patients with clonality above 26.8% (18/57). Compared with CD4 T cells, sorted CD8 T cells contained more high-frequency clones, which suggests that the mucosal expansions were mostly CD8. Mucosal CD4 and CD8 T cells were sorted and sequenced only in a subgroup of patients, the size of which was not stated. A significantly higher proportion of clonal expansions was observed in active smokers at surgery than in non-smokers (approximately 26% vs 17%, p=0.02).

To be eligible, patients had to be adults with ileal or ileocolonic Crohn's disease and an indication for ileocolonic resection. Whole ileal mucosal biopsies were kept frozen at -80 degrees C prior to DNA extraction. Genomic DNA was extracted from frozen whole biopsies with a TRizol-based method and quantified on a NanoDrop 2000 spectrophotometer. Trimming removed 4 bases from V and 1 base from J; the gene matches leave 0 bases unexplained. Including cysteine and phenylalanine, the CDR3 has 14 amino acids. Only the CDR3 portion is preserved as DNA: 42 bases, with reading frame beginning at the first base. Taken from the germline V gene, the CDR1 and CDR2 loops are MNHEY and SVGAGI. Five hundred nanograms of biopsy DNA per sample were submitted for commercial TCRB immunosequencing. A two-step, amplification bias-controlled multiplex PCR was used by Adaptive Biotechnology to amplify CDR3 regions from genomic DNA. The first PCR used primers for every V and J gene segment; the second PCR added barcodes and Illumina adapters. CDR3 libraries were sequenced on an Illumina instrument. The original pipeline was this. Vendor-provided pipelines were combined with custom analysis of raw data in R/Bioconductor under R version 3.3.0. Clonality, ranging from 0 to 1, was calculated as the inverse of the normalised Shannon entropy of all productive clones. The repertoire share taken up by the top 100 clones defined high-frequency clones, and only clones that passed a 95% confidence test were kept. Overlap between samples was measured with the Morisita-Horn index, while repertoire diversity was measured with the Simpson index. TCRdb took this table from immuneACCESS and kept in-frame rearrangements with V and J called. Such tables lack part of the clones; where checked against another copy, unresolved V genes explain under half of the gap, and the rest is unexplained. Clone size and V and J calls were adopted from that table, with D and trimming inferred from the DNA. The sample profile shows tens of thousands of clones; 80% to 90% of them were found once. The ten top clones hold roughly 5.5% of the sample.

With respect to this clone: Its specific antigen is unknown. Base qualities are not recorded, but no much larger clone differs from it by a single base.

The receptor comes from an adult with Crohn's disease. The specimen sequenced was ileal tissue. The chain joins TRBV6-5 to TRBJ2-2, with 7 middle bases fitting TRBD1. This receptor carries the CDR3 CASSWTGNTGELFF. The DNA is TGTGCCAGCAGTTGGACAGGGAACACCGGGGAGCTGTTTTTT.